The clone carrying this TCR beta chain was observed many times. Each CDR3 protein gets one entry after TCRdb re-called the RACE reads with MiXCR. This table holds more than 65,000 distinct CDR3 sequences, about 8% found once. The trim removed 8 bases at V and 10 bases at J, leaving 10 bases unmatched. The CDR3 runs to 12 residues. Looked up from germline, CDR1 is SEHNR and CDR2 is FQNEAQ (reference sequence). The sample comes from a study of human T cells and chemical hapten exposure. Study-level background: Readings were taken at 6 days from patch tests that had applied 0.01% DPC to the upper back.

Time point of the sample: patch test 1, 2 weeks after DPC sensitization. Treatment here: therapeutic diphenylcyclopropenone sensitization with weekly scalp DPC. The sample here was whole blood, taken in connection with sensitization to the hapten diphenylcyclopropenone (DPC). The TCR originated in a woman under 40 with alopecia areata. Some clones in this sample may be carry-over from other donors' samples. The rearrangement uses TRBV7-9 and TRBJ1-1; 7 nucleotides match TRBD1. CDR3: CASQGVPGGAFF. DNA for the CDR3: TGTGCCAGCCAGGGGGTCCCCGGAGGAGCTTTCTTT.